This passage covers 31 T cell receptor beta chains from one sample sequenced in a study of spatial heterogeneity in lung cancer. TCRdb reprocessed the 5' RACE reads via MiXCR and lists one record per CDR3 protein. The table records 82,000 or so distinct CDR3 sequences, around 13% of them present only once. Documented time point: sample taken at primary tumor resection. Unsorted whole RNA samples from tumor, nontumor lung or frozen PBMC were sequenced. Source: PBMCs, taken at surgery. The receptors here all came from a male donor with early-stage non-small cell lung cancer.

This chain connects TRBV29-1 to TRBJ2-1; maybe TRBD1 (6 bases). CDR3 length: 14 amino acids. The ends were cut back, 3 bases at V and 3 bases at J, with 12 bases in the middle. CDR1 SQVTM and CDR2 ANQGSEA come from the germline V gene. The CDR3 DNA sequence: TGCAGCGTTGATCCCGGGACACGCTACAATGAGCAGTTCTTC. Residues: CSVDPGTRYNEQFF.

The table lists this clonotype with a few counts. The gene calls are TRBV7-9 and TRBJ1-4, with 10 positions matching TRBD1. V lost 3 bases and J lost 6; bases outside the gene matches: 1. The CDR3 has 14 residues. Germline assignment: CDR1 SEHNR and CDR2 FQNEAQ (reference sequence). The CDR3 DNA is TGTGCCAGCAGCTTCGGACAGGGGGATGAAAAACTGTTTTTT. As protein: CASSFGQGDEKLFF.

J is TRBJ2-1 and V is TRBV7-3; D is uncertain. From germline, CDR1 is SGHTA and CDR2 FQGTGA. V lost 2 bases to trimming and J lost 7 bases, with 9 bases between them. The CDR3 loop spans 13 amino acids. DNA for the CDR3: TGTGCCAGCAGCTTATCGGACGGAAATGAGCAGTTCTTC. Its translation is CASSLSDGNEQFF.

J is TRBJ1-1 and V is TRBV29-1; D remains ambiguous. Germline V lookup: CDR1 SQVTM, CDR2 ANQGSEA. Trimming removed 4 bases from V and 4 bases from J, with 13 bases in between. The CDR3 loop spans 13 amino acids. The CDR3 bases are TGCAGCGTTGTAACCGTAGAAGGCACTGAAGCTTTCTTT. It encodes CSVVTVEGTEAFF.

The chain carries TRBV2 and TRBJ2-3; 15 bases fit TRBD2. CDR1 SNHLY and CDR2 FYNNEI come from the germline V gene. Losses at the gene ends were 6 bases for V and 2 bases for J; bases not matched to a gene: 3. This CDR3 region has 16 residues. CDR3 sequence (DNA): TGTGCCAGCAGGGGGACTAGCGGGGGGAACACAGATACGCAGTATTTT. Amino acid sequence: CASRGTSGGNTDTQYF.

V gene TRBV7-2 combines with J gene TRBJ2-7; the match to TRBD2 covers 9 bases. Germline-derived CDR1 and CDR2 are SGHTA and FQGNSA. The CDR3 runs to 16 residues. V was clipped by 5 bases and J by 1 base; unmatched bases: 9. CDR3 bases: TGTGCCAGCAGCCCTTCTCTAGCGGGGCGTTCCTACGAGCAGTACTTC. It specifies CASSPSLAGRSYEQYF.

This clonotype has a count of ten or more. The chain is built from TRBV5-1 and TRBJ2-2; 7 bases align to TRBD2. The CDR3 runs 15 residues. The V gene end was trimmed by 0 bases and the J gene end by 4 bases; junction bases not matched to a gene: 3. Germline-derived CDR1 and CDR2 are SGHRS and YFSETQ. The CDR3 is CASSLEAGRTGELFF. In nucleotides, the CDR3 is TGCGCCAGCAGCTTGGAAGCGGGACGCACCGGGGAGCTGTTTTTT.

In its sample, this clonotype was seen many times. V is TRBV5-1 and J is TRBJ1-1; no clear D gene. V gave up 0 bases and J gave up 7 bases, with 7 bases separating them. The CDR3 runs 12 residues. In germline, CDR1 is SGHRS, CDR2 YFSETQ. CDR3 in DNA: TGCGCCAGCAGCTTGGGCAGGCATGAAGCTTTCTTT. It encodes CASSLGRHEAFF.

V and J are TRBV28 and TRBJ2-5, with a weak D call TRBD2 (5 bases). CDR1 MDHEN and CDR2 SYDVKM come from the germline V gene. CDR3 size: 14 residues. Trimming shortened V by 4 bases and J by 5 bases, and 14 bases separated the two germline ends. The DNA for the CDR3 is TGTGCCAGCAGTTCACCAGGACTGAGGGAGACCCAGTACTTC. Residues: CASSSPGLRETQYF.

The sample holds a few counts of this clonotype. This chain uses TRBV20-1 with TRBJ2-1; 11 bases are shared with TRBD2. V gave up 6 bases and J gave up 9 bases; unmatched junction bases: 19. The CDR3 is 17 residues long. Germline assignment: CDR1 DFQATT and CDR2 SNEGSKA (reference sequence). The CDR3 sequence is CSASLAGGFKSLSEQFF. Here the CDR3 DNA reads TGCAGTGCAAGCCTAGCGGGAGGCTTCAAGAGTTTAAGTGAGCAGTTCTTC.

In its sample, this clonotype was seen many times. This chain uses TRBV7-3 with TRBJ2-3, with 11 nucleotides matching TRBD2. The junction had 4 bases not matched to a gene; V was cut back by 4 bases and J by 4 bases. The CDR3 runs to 15 residues. Germline assignment: CDR1 SGHTA and CDR2 FQGTGA. Here the CDR3 reads CASSSTSGMPDTQYF. CDR3 sequence (DNA): TGTGCCAGCAGCTCGACTAGCGGGATGCCAGATACGCAGTATTTT.

This clonotype was detected many times. The chain recombines TRBV7-3 with TRBJ2-2; no clear D. There are 15 residues in the CDR3. Deletions cut 6 bases from V and 1 base from J, with 12 bases between. Per germline, CDR1 SGHTA and CDR2 FQGTGA. The CDR3 spells CASSPATRNTGELFF. CDR3 in DNA: TGTGCCAGCAGTCCTGCGACCCGGAACACCGGGGAGCTGTTTTTT.

This clonotype was seen at least ten times. V usage is TRBV30 and J usage is TRBJ2-1; 7 nucleotides agree with TRBD2. V gave up 3 bases and J gave up 12 bases; unmatched junction bases: 8. The germline CDR1 and CDR2 sequences are GTSNPN and SVGIG (reference sequence). The length of the CDR3 is 12 residues. DNA for the CDR3: TGTGCCTGGAGCGGGGAGGGCTCTCTGCAGTTCTTC. The encoded protein is CAWSGEGSLQFF.

This clonotype was counted ten times or more. The chain is built from TRBV3-1 and TRBJ2-3, with D perhaps matching TRBD2 (5 bases). With 4 bases removed from V and 6 bases from J, the gap between germline ends came to 11 bases. The CDR3 consists of 13 residues. CDR1 and CDR2 (germline): LGHDT, YNNKEL (reference sequence). This CDR3 is CASSRLTSDTQYF. CDR3 DNA: TGTGCCAGCAGCCGACTCACTAGTGATACGCAGTATTTT.

In this sample, this clonotype turned up a few times. V is TRBV9 and J is TRBJ1-6; 7 positions match TRBD1. CDR1 and CDR2 from the germline V gene are SGDLS and YYNGEE. CDR3 length: 15 amino acids. The ends lost 4 bases at V and 5 bases at J; junction bases unmatched: 6. The CDR3 nucleotides are TGTGCCAGCAGCTCCAGGACAGGAGATAATTCACCCCTCCACTTT. Residues: CASSSRTGDNSPLHF.

The J gene is TRBJ2-7, the V gene TRBV29-1; weak D call: TRBD2 (6 bases). The CDR3 is made up of 14 amino acids. Trimming left V 0 bases short and J 2 bases short, with 11 bases between. Germline V CDR1 and CDR2: SQVTM, ANQGSEA. For the CDR3, the DNA is TGCAGCGTTGAAGATGCGGGGCAGGCCTACGAGCAGTACTTC. Protein sequence: CSVEDAGQAYEQYF.

The J gene is TRBJ2-1, the V gene TRBV5-5; 10 bases line up with TRBD2. This CDR3 is built from 17 residues. The germline V gene encodes CDR1 SGHKS and CDR2 YYEKEE (reference sequence). Trimming at V came to 1 base and at J to 6 bases, leaving 10 bases not matched to a gene. The CDR3: CASSLRAGGPSGNEQFF. CDR3 bases: TGTGCCAGCAGCTTGCGAGCGGGAGGGCCGAGTGGCAATGAGCAGTTCTTC.

This clonotype was picked up a small number of times. V usage is TRBV29-1 and J usage is TRBJ1-1; unclear D gene. Germline-derived CDR1 and CDR2 are SQVTM and ANQGSEA. The CDR3 runs to 11 residues. V was clipped by 3 bases and J by 1 base, with 3 bases between them. The CDR3 DNA reads TGCAGCGTTGATAAGAACACTGAAGCTTTCTTT. Translated: CSVDKNTEAFF.

This clonotype appeared many times. The chain joins TRBV29-1 to TRBJ2-3; 10 bases map to TRBD2. The CDR3 sequence is 15 residues long. Germline values: CDR1 SQVTM, CDR2 ANQGSEA. The V segment lost 4 bases and the J segment 6 bases; nucleotides outside the gene matches: 10. CDR3 amino acids: CSVALGFSGRDTQYF. CDR3 DNA: TGCAGCGTTGCGTTGGGGTTTAGCGGGAGGGATACGCAGTATTTT.

This clonotype was counted a few times. This chain connects TRBV12-3 or TRBV12-4 to TRBJ1-4; D not resolved. There are 12 residues in the CDR3. V gave up 3 bases and J gave up 8 bases, with 7 bases separating them. In nucleotides, the CDR3 is TGTGCCAGCAGTTTCTGGGAGGAAAAACTGTTTTTT. Its translation is CASSFWEEKLFF.

This chain joins TRBV12-3 or TRBV12-4 and TRBJ2-2; unclear D gene. This CDR3 spans 14 amino acids. V was pared by 3 bases and J by 4 bases, with 9 bases between. CDR3 sequence: CASSFRSTTGELFF. CDR3 nucleotide sequence: TGTGCCAGCAGTTTCAGGTCAACCACCGGGGAGCTGTTTTTT.

This clonotype was recorded a few times. The chain has TRBV29-1 and TRBJ2-1; 13 nucleotides align to TRBD2. V shed 7 bases and J 8 bases; nucleotides not matched to a gene: 5. There are 13 residues in the CDR3. Germline values: CDR1 SQVTM, CDR2 ANQGSEA. CDR3 in amino acids: CSGRLAGGDEQFF. The DNA of the CDR3 is TGCAGCGGTAGACTAGCGGGAGGTGATGAGCAGTTCTTC.

This clonotype turned up a few times. The genes are TRBV20-1 and TRBJ2-5, with 12 bases lining up with TRBD2. The CDR3 sequence is 16 residues long. V lost 5 bases to trimming and J lost 6 bases; unmatched junction nucleotides: 13. Germline V gene sequence: CDR1 DFQATT, CDR2 SNEGSKA (reference sequence). In nucleotides, the CDR3 is TGCAGTGCTTACCGTCGACTAGCGGGGGAGAGAAAGACCCAGTACTTC. Translating gives CSAYRRLAGERKTQYF.

This clonotype came up a few times. In DNA form, the CDR3 reads TGCGCCAGCAGTCAACGGGTGACGACCAAAAACATTCAGTACTTC. Its translation is CASSQRVTTKNIQYF. This chain joins TRBV23-1 and TRBJ2-4; D is uncertain. TRBV23-1 is assigned to the ORF class and has an uncertain function. The V gene lost 2 bases and the J gene lost 2 bases, with 10 bases spanning the gap. The CDR3 length is 15 residues.

This clonotype was found a few times. V gene TRBV7-2 combines with J gene TRBJ2-6; weak D call: TRBD1 (6 bases). The germline V gene encodes CDR1 SGHTA and CDR2 FQGNSA. Trimming removed 6 bases from V and 2 bases from J, with 11 bases in between. CDR3 size: 15 residues. The CDR3 DNA is TGTGCCAGCAGACTTACAGGGCCTGGGGCCAACGTCCTGACTTTC. Its translation: CASRLTGPGANVLTF.

This clonotype was detected a few times. Written as DNA, the CDR3 is TGTGCCAGCAGCTACGGGGGGGCTGCAGATACGCAGTATTTT. Amino acids: CASSYGGAADTQYF. This chain connects TRBV7-9 to TRBJ2-3, with TRBD2 matching 8 bases. V was clipped by 4 bases and J by 4 bases; unmatched bases: 4. Germline V gives CDR1 SEHNR, CDR2 FQNEAQ (reference sequence). The CDR3 covers 14 residues.

The rearrangement joins TRBV2 to TRBJ2-1, with D possibly matching TRBD2 (6 bases). The CDR3 spans 18 residues. Per the germline V gene, CDR1 is SNHLY and CDR2 is FYNNEI. Trimming removed 7 bases from V and 11 bases from J, with 33 bases in between. In DNA form, the CDR3 reads TGTGCCAGCATGGGTATTCACATCACGGGGGAGGCCCGAATAAAGCAGTTCTTC. This gives the protein CASMGIHITGEARIKQFF.

This clonotype was seen a handful of times. V gene TRBV6-5 combines with J gene TRBJ2-2; 9 bases fit TRBD1. Trimming at V came to 5 bases and at J to 1 base, leaving 11 bases not matched to a gene. Per the germline V gene, CDR1 is MNHEY and CDR2 is SVGAGI. The CDR3 extends over 18 amino acids. As DNA, the CDR3 is TGTGCCAGCAGTAGGGACAGGGCGGCTGTTTGGAACACCGGGGAGCTGTTTTTT. It is translated as CASSRDRAAVWNTGELFF.

This clonotype was picked up many times. The V and J genes are TRBV3-1 and TRBJ1-2; TRBD1 matches at 7 bases. Unmatched junction bases numbered 3, after V lost 4 bases and J lost 1 base. This CDR3 contains 14 residues. Germline CDR1 LGHDT, CDR2 YNNKEL (reference sequence). CDR3 in amino acids: CASSPGQLNYGYTF. In DNA, the CDR3 is TGTGCCAGCAGCCCGGGACAGCTTAACTATGGCTACACCTTC.

A note on this clonotype: This may be a read error, as it is one base from a much larger clone. J is TRBJ1-1 and V is TRBV5-1; no clear D gene. This CDR3 contains 16 residues. Germline lookup yields CDR1 SGHRS and CDR2 YFSETQ. V was clipped by 3 bases and J by 5 bases, with 20 bases between them. CDR3 nucleotides: TGCGCCAGCAGCTCCAGAGGGCAGGAAGAAAGGACTGAAGCTTTCTTT. As protein: CASSSRGQEERTEAFF.

This clonotype occurred many times. The rearrangement uses TRBV5-1 and TRBJ1-2; D is possibly TRBD1 (6 bases). The germline gives CDR1 SGHRS, CDR2 YFSETQ. With 1 base removed from V and 2 bases from J, the gap between germline ends came to 9 bases. This CDR3 has 14 amino acids. The CDR3 bases are TGCGCCAGCAGCTTGTCAGGACAGAACTATGGCTACACCTTC. Protein sequence: CASSLSGQNYGYTF.